Each of the 8 T cell receptor beta chains below was sequenced from the same sample in a study of control samples from healthy donors and cancer patients. The method was immunoSEQ multiplex PCR; TCRdb's version includes in-frame clones alone and lacks a portion of them. Of about 160,000 clones listed, over 95% are singletons. Sequences were obtained from blood. These receptors were obtained from a woman aged 25 to 39 in good health.

The chain links TRBV18 to TRBJ1-6; TRBD1 matches at 9 bases. Germline V gene data show CDR1 as KGHSH and CDR2 as LQKENI. Trimming cost V 3 bases and J 9 bases; bases outside gene matches: 12. The CDR3 spans 17 residues. CDR3 DNA: TGTGCCAGCTCACCTTCGGGGGGACAGGGAGGTCGTTCACCCCTCCACTTT. Protein sequence: CASSPSGGQGGRSPLHF.

The CDR3 DNA reads TGTGCCAGCAGCCAAGGACCGACAGCAACTAATGAAAAACTGTTTTTT. Amino acids: CASSQGPTATNEKLFF. V is TRBV3-1 (or the pseudogene TRBV3-2) and J is TRBJ1-4, with D tentatively TRBD1 (5 bases). The CDR3 has 16 residues. The germline V gene encodes CDR1 LGHDT and CDR2 YNNKEL (reference sequence). Trimming took 1 base from V and 0 from J, leaving 9 bases between them.

The V and J genes are TRBV12-3 or TRBV12-4 and TRBJ2-1; possibly TRBD1 for D (5 bases). The CDR3 runs to 13 residues. V shed 3 bases and J shed 3 bases, with 6 bases lying between them. The CDR3 region is CASSFQGYNEQFF. The CDR3 nucleotides read TGTGCCAGCAGTTTTCAGGGCTACAATGAGCAGTTCTTC.

This chain uses TRBV19 with TRBJ1-5; TRBD1 might be the D (5 bases). V lost 0 bases and J lost 1, with 7 bases in between. This CDR3 contains 15 residues. Germline values: CDR1 LNHDA, CDR2 SQIVND (reference sequence). The CDR3 nucleotides are TGTGCCAGTAGTATAGATCGGGACAGCAATCAGCCCCAGCATTTT. The encoded protein is CASSIDRDSNQPQHF.

This clone appeared a single time. The chain couples TRBV15 to TRBJ2-2; possibly TRBD1 or TRBD2 for D (5 bases each). The germline CDR1 and CDR2 sequences are LNHNV and YYDKDF (reference sequence). The CDR3 has 18 amino acids. Between the trimmed V and J ends, which lost 0 bases and 5 bases, there was a span of 19 bases. The CDR3 region is CATSRDKGAEWGTGELFF. Here the CDR3 DNA reads TGTGCCACCAGCAGAGATAAAGGAGCGGAGTGGGGGACCGGGGAGCTGTTTTTT.

The gene calls are TRBV3-1 (or the pseudogene TRBV3-2) and TRBJ2-5; D is ambiguous. The V and J ends lost 4 bases and 5 bases respectively, with 14 bases between them. Germline-derived CDR1 and CDR2 are LGHDT and YNNKEL (reference sequence). The CDR3 is 14 amino acids. In DNA form, the CDR3 reads TGTGCCAGCAGCCGCGGTGGGGTAGGGGAGACCCAGTACTTC. It specifies CASSRGGVGETQYF.

This chain links TRBV19 with TRBJ2-1, with D possibly being TRBD1 or TRBD2 (5 bases each). CDR1 LNHDA and CDR2 SQIVND come from the germline V gene (reference sequence). Trimming removed 1 base from V and 0 bases from J, with 13 bases in between. CDR3 length: 17 residues. The CDR3 sequence: CASSIGFWGSSYNEQFF. CDR3 bases: TGTGCCAGTAGTATAGGTTTCTGGGGGAGCTCCTACAATGAGCAGTTCTTC. The variable domain in full, with the rest retrieved from reference TRBV19 and TRBJ2-1, is DGGITQSPKYLFRKEGQNVTLSCEQNLNHDAMYWYRQDPGQGLRLIYYSQIVNDFQKGDIAEGYSVSREKKESFPLTVTSAQKNPTAFYLCASSIGFWGSSYNEQFFGPGTRLTVL.

CDR3 in DNA: TGTGCCACCAGCAGGCGAGGGTACGAGCAGTACTTC. Its translation is CATSRRGYEQYF. The chain employs TRBV15 and TRBJ2-7; tentatively, D is TRBD2 (5 bases). Deletions cut 3 bases from V and 4 bases from J, with 7 bases between. This CDR3 comprises 12 residues. Germline CDR1 and CDR2: LNHNV and YYDKDF (reference sequence).